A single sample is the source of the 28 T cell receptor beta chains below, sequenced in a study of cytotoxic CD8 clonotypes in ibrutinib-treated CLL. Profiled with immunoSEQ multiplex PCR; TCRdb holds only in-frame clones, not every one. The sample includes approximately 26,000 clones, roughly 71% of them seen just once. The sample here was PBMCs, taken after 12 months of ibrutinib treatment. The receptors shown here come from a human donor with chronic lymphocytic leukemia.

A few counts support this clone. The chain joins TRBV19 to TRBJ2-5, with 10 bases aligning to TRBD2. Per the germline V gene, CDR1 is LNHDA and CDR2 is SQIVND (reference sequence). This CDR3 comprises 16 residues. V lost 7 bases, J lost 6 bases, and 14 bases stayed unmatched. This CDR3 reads CASNSLAGANIKTQYF. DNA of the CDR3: TGTGCCAGTAACTCGCTAGCGGGGGCGAACATTAAGACCCAGTACTTC. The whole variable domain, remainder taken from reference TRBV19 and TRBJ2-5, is DGGITQSPKYLFRKEGQNVTLSCEQNLNHDAMYWYRQDPGQGLRLIYYSQIVNDFQKGDIAEGYSVSREKKESFPLTVTSAQKNPTAFYLCASNSLAGANIKTQYFGPGTRLLVL.

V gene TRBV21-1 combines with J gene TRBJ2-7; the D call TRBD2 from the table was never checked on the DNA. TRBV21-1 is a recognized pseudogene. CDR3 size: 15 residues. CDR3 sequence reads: CASSKEEQSKDEQYF. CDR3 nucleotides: TGTGCCAGCAGCAAAGAGGAGCAGTCTAAGGACGAGCAGTACTTC.

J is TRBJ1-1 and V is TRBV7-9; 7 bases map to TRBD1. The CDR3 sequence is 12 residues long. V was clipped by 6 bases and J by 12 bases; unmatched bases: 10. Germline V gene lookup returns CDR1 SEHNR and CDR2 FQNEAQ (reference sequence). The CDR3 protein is CASSHLGTVTFF. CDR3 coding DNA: TGTGCCAGCAGTCATCTCGGGACAGTCACTTTCTTT.

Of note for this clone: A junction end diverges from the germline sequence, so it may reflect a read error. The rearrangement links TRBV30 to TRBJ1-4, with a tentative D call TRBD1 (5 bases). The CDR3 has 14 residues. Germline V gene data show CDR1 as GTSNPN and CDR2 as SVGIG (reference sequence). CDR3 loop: CAWSVSGSTGTPVF. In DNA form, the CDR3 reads TGTGCCTGGAGTGTATCGGGGTCCACCGGGACTCCCGTTTTT.

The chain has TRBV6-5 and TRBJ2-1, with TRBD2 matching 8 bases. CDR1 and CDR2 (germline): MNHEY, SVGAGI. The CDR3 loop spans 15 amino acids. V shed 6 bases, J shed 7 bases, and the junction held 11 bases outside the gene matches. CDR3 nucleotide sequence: TGTGCCAGCAGGCTTGGGGGCGGGGGGTTGAATGAGCAGTTCTTC. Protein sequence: CASRLGGGGLNEQFF.

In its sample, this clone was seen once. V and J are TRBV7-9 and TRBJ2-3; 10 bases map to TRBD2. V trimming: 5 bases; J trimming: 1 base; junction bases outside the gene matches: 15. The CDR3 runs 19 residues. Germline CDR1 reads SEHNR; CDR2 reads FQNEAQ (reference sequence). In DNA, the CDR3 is TGTGCCAGCAGCCCCCGGAGTAGCGGGGGGATTTTTGGCACAGATACGCAGTATTTT. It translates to CASSPRSSGGIFGTDTQYF.

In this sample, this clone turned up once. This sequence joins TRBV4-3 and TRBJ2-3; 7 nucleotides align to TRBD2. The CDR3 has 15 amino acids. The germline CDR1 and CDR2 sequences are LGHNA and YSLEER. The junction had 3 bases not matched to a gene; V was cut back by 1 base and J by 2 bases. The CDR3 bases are TGCGCCAGCAGCCAAGGGGGGGGGTACACAGATACGCAGTATTTT. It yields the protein CASSQGGGYTDTQYF.

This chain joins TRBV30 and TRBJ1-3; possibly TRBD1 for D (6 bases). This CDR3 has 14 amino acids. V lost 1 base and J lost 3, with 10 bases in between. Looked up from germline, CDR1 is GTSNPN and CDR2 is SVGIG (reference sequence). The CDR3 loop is CAWSGGGVGNTIYF. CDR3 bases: TGTGCCTGGAGTGGTGGGGGCGTTGGAAACACCATATATTTT.

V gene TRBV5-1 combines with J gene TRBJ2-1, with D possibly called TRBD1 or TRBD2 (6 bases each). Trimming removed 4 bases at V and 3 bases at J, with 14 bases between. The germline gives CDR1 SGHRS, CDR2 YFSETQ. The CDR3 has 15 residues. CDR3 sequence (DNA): TGCGCCAGCAGCCGAGGAGGGGGTGGCTACAATGAGCAGTTCTTC. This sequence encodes CASSRGGGGYNEQFF.

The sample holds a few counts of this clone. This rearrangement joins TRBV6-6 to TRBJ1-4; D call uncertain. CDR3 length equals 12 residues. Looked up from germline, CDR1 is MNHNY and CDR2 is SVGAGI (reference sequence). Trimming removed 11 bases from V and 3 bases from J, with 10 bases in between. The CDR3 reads CAAGRANEKLFF. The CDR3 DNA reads TGTGCCGCTGGGAGGGCTAATGAAAAACTGTTTTTT.

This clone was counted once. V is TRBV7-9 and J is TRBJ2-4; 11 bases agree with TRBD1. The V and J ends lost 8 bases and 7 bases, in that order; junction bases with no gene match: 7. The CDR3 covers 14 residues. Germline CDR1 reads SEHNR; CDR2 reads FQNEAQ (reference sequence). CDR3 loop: CASSEGDRGNIQYF. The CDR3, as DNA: TGTGCCAGCTCGGAAGGGGACAGGGGGAACATTCAGTACTTC.

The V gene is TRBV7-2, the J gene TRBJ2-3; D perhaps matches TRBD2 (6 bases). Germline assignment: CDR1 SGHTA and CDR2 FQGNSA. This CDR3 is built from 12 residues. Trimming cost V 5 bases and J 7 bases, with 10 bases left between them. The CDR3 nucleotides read TGTGCCAGCAGCGCGACTAGGTATACGCAGTATTTT. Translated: CASSATRYTQYF.

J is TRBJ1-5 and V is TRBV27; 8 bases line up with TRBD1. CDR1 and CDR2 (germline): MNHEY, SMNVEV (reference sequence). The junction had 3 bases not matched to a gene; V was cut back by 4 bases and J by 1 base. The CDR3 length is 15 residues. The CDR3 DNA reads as TGTGCCAGCAGTTCCGGACAGGGCAGCAATCAGCCCCAGCATTTT. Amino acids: CASSSGQGSNQPQHF.

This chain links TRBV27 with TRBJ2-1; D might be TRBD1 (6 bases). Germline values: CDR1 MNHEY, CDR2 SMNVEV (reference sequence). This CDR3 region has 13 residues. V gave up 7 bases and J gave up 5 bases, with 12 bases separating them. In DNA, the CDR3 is TGTGCCAGCACCTCGGACAGTCACAATGAGCAGTTCTTC. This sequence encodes CASTSDSHNEQFF.

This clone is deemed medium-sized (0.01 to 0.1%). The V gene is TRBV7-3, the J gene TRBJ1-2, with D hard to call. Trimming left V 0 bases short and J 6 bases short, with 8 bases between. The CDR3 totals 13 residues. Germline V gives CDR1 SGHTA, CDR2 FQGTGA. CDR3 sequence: CASSLTVGDGYTF. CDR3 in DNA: TGTGCCAGCAGCTTAACTGTCGGGGATGGCTACACCTTC.

Here the CDR3 reads CASSLCYWGCGYTF. The CDR3 nucleotides are TGTGCCAGCAGTTTATGCTACTGGGGTTGCGGCTACACCTTC. This chain links TRBV28 with TRBJ1-2; D is uncertain. Per the germline V gene, CDR1 is MDHEN and CDR2 is SYDVKM. V was pared by 0 bases and J by 8 bases, with 13 bases between. This CDR3 contains 14 residues.

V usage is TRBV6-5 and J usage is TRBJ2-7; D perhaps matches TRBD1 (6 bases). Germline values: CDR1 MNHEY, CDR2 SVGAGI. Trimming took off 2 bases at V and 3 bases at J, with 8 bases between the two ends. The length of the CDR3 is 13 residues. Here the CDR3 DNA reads TGTGCCAGCAGTTACAAGGGGGACTACGAGCAGTACTTC. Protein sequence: CASSYKGDYEQYF.

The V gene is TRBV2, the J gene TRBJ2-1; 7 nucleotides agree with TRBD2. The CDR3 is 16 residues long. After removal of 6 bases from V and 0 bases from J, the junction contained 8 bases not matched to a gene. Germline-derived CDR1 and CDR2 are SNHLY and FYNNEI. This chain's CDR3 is CASSRLSGRSYNEQFF. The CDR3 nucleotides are TGTGCCAGCAGCAGACTTAGCGGGCGCTCCTACAATGAGCAGTTCTTC. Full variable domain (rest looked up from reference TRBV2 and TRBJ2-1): EPEVTQTPSHQVTQMGQEVILRCVPISNHLYFYWYRQILGQKVEFLVSFYNNEISEKSEIFDDQFSVERPDGSNFTLKIRSTKLEDSAMYFCASSRLSGRSYNEQFFGPGTRLTVL.

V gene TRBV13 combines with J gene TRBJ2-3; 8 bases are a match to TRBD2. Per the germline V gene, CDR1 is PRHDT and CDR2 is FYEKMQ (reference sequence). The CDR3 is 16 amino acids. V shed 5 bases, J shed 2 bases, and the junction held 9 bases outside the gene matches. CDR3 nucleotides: TGTGCCAGCAGCCAAGGACTAGCTCAGGACACAGATACGCAGTATTTT. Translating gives CASSQGLAQDTDTQYF.

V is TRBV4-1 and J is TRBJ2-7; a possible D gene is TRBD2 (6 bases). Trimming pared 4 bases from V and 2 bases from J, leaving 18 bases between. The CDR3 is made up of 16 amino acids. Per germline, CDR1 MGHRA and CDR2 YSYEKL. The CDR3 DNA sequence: TGCGCCAGCAGCCCAAGCCGCGGGACTGGTACCTACGAGCAGTACTTC. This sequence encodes CASSPSRGTGTYEQYF.

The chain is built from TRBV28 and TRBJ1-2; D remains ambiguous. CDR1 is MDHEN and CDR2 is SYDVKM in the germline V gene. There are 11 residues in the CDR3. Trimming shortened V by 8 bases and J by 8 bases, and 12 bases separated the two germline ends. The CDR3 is CASGDRAGYTF. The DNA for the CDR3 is TGTGCCAGCGGGGATAGGGCAGGCTACACCTTC.

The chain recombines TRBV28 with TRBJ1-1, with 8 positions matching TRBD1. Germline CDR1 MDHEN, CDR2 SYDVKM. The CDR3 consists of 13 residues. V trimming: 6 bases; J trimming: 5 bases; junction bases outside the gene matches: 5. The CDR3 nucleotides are TGTGCCAGCAGCCCGACAGGGGATACTGAAGCTTTCTTT. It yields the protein CASSPTGDTEAFF.

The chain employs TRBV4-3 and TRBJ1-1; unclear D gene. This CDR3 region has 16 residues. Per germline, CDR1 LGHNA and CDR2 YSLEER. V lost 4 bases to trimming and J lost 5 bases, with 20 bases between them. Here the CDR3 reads CASSPAVGSTGTEAFF. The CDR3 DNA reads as TGCGCCAGCAGCCCAGCGGTAGGGTCAACGGGGACTGAAGCTTTCTTT.

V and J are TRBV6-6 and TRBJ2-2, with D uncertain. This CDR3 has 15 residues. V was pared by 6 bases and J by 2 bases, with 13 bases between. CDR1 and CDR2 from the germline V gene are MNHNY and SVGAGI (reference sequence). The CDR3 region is CASSKQQTNTGELFF. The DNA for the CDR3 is TGTGCCAGCAGCAAACAGCAAACTAACACCGGGGAGCTGTTTTTT.

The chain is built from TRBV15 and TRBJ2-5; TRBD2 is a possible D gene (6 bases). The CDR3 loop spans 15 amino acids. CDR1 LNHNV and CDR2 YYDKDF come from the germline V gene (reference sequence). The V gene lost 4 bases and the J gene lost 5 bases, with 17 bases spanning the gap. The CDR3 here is CATSTLARKVETQYF. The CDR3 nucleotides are TGTGCCACCAGCACGCTAGCGAGGAAGGTGGAGACCCAGTACTTC. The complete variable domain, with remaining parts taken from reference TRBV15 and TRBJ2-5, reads DAMVIQNPRYQVTQFGKPVTLSCSQTLNHNVMYWYQQKSSQAPKLLFHYYDKDFNNEADTPDNFQSRRPNTSFCFLDIRSPGLGDTAMYLCATSTLARKVETQYFGPGTRLLVL.

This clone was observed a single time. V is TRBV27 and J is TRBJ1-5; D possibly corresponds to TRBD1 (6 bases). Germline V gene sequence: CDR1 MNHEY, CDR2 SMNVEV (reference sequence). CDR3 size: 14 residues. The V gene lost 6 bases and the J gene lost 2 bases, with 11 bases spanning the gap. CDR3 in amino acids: CASSSQGRNQPQHF. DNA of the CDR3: TGTGCCAGCAGCTCACAGGGACGCAATCAGCCCCAGCATTTT.

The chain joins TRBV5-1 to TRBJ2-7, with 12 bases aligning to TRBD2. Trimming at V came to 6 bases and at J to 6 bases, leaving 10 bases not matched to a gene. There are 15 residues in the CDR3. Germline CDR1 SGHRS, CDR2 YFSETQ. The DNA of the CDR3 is TGCGCCAGCACCCCCCTTCTAGCGGGGGGGACCGAGCAGTACTTC. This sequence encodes CASTPLLAGGTEQYF.

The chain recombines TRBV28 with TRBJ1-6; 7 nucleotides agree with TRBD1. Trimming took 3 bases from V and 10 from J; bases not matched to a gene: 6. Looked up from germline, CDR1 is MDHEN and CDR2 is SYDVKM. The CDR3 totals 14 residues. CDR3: CASSFETGFSPLHF. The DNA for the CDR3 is TGTGCCAGCAGTTTCGAGACAGGGTTCTCACCCCTCCACTTT.